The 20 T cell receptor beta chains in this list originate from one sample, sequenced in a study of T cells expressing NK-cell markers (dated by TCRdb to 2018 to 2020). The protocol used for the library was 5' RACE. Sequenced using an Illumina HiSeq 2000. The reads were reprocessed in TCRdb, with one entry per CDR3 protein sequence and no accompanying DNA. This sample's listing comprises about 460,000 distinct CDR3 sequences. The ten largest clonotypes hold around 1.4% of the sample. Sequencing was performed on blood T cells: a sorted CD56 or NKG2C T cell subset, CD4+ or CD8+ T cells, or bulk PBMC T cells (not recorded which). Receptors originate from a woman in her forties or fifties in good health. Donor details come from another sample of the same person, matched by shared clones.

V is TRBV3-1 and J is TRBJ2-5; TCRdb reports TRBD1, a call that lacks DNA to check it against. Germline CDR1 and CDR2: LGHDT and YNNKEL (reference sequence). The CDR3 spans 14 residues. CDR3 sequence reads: CASSQPGPKETQYF.

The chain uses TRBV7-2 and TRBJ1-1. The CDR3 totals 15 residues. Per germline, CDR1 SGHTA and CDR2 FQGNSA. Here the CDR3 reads CASSLTGRMNTEAFF.

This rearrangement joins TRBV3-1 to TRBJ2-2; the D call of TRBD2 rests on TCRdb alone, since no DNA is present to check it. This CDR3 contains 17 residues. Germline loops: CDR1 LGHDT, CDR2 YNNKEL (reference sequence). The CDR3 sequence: CASSQVLAGRASGELFF. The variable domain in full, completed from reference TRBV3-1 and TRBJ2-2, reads DTAVSQTPKYLVTQMGNDKSIKCEQNLGHDTMYWYKQDSKKFLKIMFSYNNKELIINETVPNRFSPKSPDKAHLNLHINSLELGDSAVYFCASSQVLAGRASGELFFGEGSRLTVL.

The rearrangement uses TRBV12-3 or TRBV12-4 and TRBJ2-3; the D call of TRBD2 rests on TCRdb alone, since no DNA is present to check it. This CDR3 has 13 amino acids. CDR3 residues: CASRPLAGDTQYF.

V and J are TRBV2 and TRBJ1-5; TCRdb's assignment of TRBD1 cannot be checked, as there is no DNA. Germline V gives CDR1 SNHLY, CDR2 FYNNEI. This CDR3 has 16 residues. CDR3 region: CASRLQGSNSNQPQHF.

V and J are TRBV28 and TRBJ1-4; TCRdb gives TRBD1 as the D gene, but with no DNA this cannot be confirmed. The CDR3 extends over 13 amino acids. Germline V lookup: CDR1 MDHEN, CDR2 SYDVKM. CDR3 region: CASRQAQRVKLFF.

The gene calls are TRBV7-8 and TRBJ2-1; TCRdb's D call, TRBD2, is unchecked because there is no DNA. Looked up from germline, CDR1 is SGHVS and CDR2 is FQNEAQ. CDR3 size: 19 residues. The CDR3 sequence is CASSPQALAGGGERNEQFF.

The CDR3 loop reads CASGTGWAGELFF. The chain recombines TRBV10-1 with TRBJ2-2; TCRdb's D call, TRBD1, is unchecked because there is no DNA. CDR3 length: 13 amino acids. Germline V lookup: CDR1 WNHNN, CDR2 SYGVQD (reference sequence).

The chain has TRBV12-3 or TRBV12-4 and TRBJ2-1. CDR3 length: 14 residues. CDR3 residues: CASTQGTSYNEQFF.

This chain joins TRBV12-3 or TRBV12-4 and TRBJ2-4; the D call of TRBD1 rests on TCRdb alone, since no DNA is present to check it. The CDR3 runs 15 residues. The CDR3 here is CASSLSGGAKDIQYF.

The chain's CDR3 is CASSLGQSGGHKAFF. V and J are TRBV5-1 and TRBJ1-1. This CDR3 has 15 amino acids. Germline V gene lookup returns CDR1 SGHRS and CDR2 YFSETQ.

The CDR3 here is CASSPPRGTVTEAFF. The chain is built from TRBV12-3 or TRBV12-4 and TRBJ1-1; TCRdb outputs TRBD1, but without DNA this stays unchecked. The CDR3 loop spans 15 amino acids.

The CDR3: CASSLDTSPYNSPLHF. V usage is TRBV12-3 or TRBV12-4 and J usage is TRBJ1-6. This CDR3 is 16 amino acids long.

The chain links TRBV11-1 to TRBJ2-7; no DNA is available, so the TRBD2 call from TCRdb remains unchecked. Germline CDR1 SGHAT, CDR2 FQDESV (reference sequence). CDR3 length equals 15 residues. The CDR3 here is CASSFLAGISYEQYF.

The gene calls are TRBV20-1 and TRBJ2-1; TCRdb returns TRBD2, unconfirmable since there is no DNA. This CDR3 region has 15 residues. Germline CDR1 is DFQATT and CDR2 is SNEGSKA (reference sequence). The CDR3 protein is CSAINLGTSIGEQFF.

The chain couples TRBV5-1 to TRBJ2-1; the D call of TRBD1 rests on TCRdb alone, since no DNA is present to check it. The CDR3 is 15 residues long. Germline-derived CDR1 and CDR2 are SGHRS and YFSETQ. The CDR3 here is CASSLVGASYNEQFF.

The CDR3 is CASSASGETYGYTF. The rearrangement links TRBV5-1 to TRBJ1-2. The CDR3 has 14 amino acids. CDR1 and CDR2 from the germline V gene are SGHRS and YFSETQ. Full variable domain (outside the CDR3, taken from reference TRBV5-1 and TRBJ1-2): KAGVTQTPRYLIKTRGQQVTLSCSPISGHRSVSWYQQTPGQGLQFLFEYFSETQRNKGNFPGRFSGRQFSNSRSEMNVSTLELGDSALYLCASSASGETYGYTFGSGTRLTVV.

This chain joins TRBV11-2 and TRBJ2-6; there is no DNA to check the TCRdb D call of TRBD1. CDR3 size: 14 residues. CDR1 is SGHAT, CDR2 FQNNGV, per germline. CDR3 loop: CASSLGGFVNVLTF.

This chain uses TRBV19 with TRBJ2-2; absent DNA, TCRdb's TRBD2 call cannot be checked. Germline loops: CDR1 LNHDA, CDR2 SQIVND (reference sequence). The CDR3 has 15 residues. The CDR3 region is CASHVAGVRTGELFF.

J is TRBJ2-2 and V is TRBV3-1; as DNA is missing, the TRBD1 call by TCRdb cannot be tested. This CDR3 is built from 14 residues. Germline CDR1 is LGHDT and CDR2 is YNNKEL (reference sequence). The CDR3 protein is CASSRGQGTGELFF. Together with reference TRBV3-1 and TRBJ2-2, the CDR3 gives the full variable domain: DTAVSQTPKYLVTQMGNDKSIKCEQNLGHDTMYWYKQDSKKFLKIMFSYNNKELIINETVPNRFSPKSPDKAHLNLHINSLELGDSAVYFCASSRGQGTGELFFGEGSRLTVL.